This TCR beta chain is from a study of blood T cells in healthy people across ages. Findings of the study overall: Reliance upon unsorted PBMCs precluded definitive naive versus antigen-experienced comparison. There were more naive CD4+ cells and higher diversity in long-lived donors than in aged donors.

A few counts support this clonotype. Its target is unknown. Germline lookup yields CDR1 DFQATT and CDR2 SNEGSKA (reference sequence). The CDR3 spans 15 residues. Trimming stripped 3 bases from V and 5 bases from J, with 14 bases between. Then a second PCR, running roughly 7 to 12 cycles, was carried out with a sample-barcoded 5' primer and a J-beta primer mix. TCRdb passed the 5' RACE reads through MiXCR, listing each CDR3 protein once. The sample consists of 600,000 to 1,000,000 distinct CDR3 sequences, approximately 25% of them appearing once. These records were also assigned to another study, of T cells of mothers and their children. From that report: The donors comprised a handful of children and their three healthy Caucasian mothers. Slightly higher but non-significant overlap marked related mother-child pairs versus unrelated pairs.

The V and J genes are TRBV20-1 and TRBJ1-6; D unresolved. The specimen was blood. The receptor's source is a boy aged 5-17 years in good health. CDR3 protein: CSAREWGIDNSPLHF. CDR3 nucleotides: TGCAGTGCTAGGGAATGGGGAATAGATAATTCACCCCTCCACTTT.